The 22 T cell receptor beta chains listed next were all sequenced from one sample in a study of blood T cells in healthy people across ages. PCR was performed a second time for about 6 to 12 cycles using a sample-barcoded 5' primer and a J-beta primer mix. MiXCR was run by TCRdb on the 5' RACE reads, yielding one entry per CDR3 protein. The table has approximately 830,000 distinct CDR3 sequences, 55% to 65% seen once. The sequenced sample consisted of blood. These receptor sequences come from a young man in good health.

The chain combines TRBV21-1 with TRBJ1-4. TRBV21-1 is flagged as a pseudogene. This CDR3 region has 19 residues. The CDR3 coding sequence is TGTGCCAGCAGCACTTGGACGGGAGAGAATTTCACAACTAATGAAAAACTGTTTTTT. It translates to CASSTWTGENFTTNEKLFF.

This clonotype was picked up one time. V usage is TRBV5-1 and J usage is TRBJ2-4; 7 bases line up with TRBD1. The DNA matches TRBJ2-7 better at its end, which makes the J call doubtful. The CDR3 spans 17 residues. The V gene's germline CDR1 is SGHRS and CDR2 YFSETQ. CDR3 protein: CASSSGQGDKRTYEQYF. Written as DNA, the CDR3 is TGCGCCAGCAGCTCAGGGCAGGGGGATAAAAGGACCTACGAGCAGTACTTC.

This clonotype was seen a handful of times. CDR3 loop: CASSLEGVAKNIQYF. The CDR3 DNA follows: TGTGCCAGCAGCTTGGAGGGGGTGGCCAAAAACATTCAGTACTTC. The J gene is TRBJ2-4, the V gene TRBV7-3, with D perhaps being TRBD1 or TRBD2 (6 bases each). Germline V gene sequence: CDR1 SGHTA, CDR2 FQGTGA. Trimming left V 3 bases short and J 1 base short, with 10 bases between. This CDR3 contains 15 residues.

This clonotype has more than one count but fewer than ten. The rearrangement links TRBV3-1 to TRBJ1-1; TRBD1 agrees at 8 bases. Trimming took 4 bases from V and 5 from J; bases not matched to a gene: 9. Germline CDR1 LGHDT, CDR2 YNNKEL (reference sequence). CDR3 length: 15 amino acids. CDR3 coding DNA: TGTGCCAGCAGCCCCCGGGACAGGTTAAGGACTGAAGCTTTCTTT. Residues: CASSPRDRLRTEAFF.

The chain employs TRBV6-6 and TRBJ2-3; the D is unclear. V was cut by 7 bases and J by 6 bases, with 11 bases left in between. Germline assignment: CDR1 MNHNY and CDR2 SVGAGI (reference sequence). CDR3 length: 12 residues. CDR3 loop: CASTLNQDTQYF. The DNA for the CDR3 is TGTGCCAGCACCTTGAACCAGGATACGCAGTATTTT.

The chain combines TRBV27 with TRBJ2-6; TRBD1 matches at 7 bases. This CDR3 is built from 17 residues. Germline V gene lookup returns CDR1 MNHEY and CDR2 SMNVEV (reference sequence). J was trimmed by 0 bases and V by 2 bases; bases with no gene match: 4. In nucleotides, the CDR3 is TGTGCCAGCAGTTTAAGCAGGGGGAGCTCTGGGGCCAACGTCCTGACTTTC. Its protein product is CASSLSRGSSGANVLTF. Combining the CDR3 with reference TRBV27 and TRBJ2-6 gives the whole variable domain EAQVTQNPRYLITVTGKKLTVTCSQNMNHEYMSWYRQDPGLGLRQIYYSMNVEVTDKGDVPEGYKVSRKEKRNFPLILESPSPNQTSLYFCASSLSRGSSGANVLTFGAGSRLTVL.

This clonotype appeared a single time. The rearrangement links TRBV7-2 to TRBJ1-5, with D possibly matching TRBD1 (5 bases). The CDR3 runs 15 residues. Germline-derived CDR1 and CDR2 are SGHTA and FQGNSA. The V and J ends lost 4 bases and 1 base respectively, with 11 bases between them. As DNA, the CDR3 is TGTGCCAGCAGCTGGGGGAGTGGGAGCAATCAGCCCCAGCATTTT. Its translation is CASSWGSGSNQPQHF.

The chain combines TRBV7-9 with TRBJ2-7; weak D call: TRBD1 (6 bases). The CDR3 has 17 residues. Germline CDR1 reads SEHNR; CDR2 reads FQNEAQ (reference sequence). V lost 5 bases and J 1 base, leaving 21 bases between the germline ends. The DNA for the CDR3 is TGTGCCAGCAGCCCCCAAGAAGGACAGAAGGCTTCCTACGAGCAGTACTTC. It translates to CASSPQEGQKASYEQYF. Full variable domain (remainder filled in from reference TRBV7-9 and TRBJ2-7): DTGVSQNPRHKITKRGQNVTFRCDPISEHNRLYWYRQTLGQGPEFLTYFQNEAQLEKSRLLSDRFSAERPKGSFSTLEIQRTEQGDSAMYLCASSPQEGQKASYEQYFGPGTRLTVT.

This chain links TRBV7-2 with TRBJ2-1; D is perhaps TRBD1 or TRBD2 (5 bases each). TRBJ2-7 explains the end of the DNA better; the J call may be wrong. The length of the CDR3 is 14 residues. Germline lookup yields CDR1 SGHTA and CDR2 FQGNSA. The CDR3 protein is CASSLGGRYNEQYF. Written as DNA, the CDR3 is TGTGCCAGCAGCTTAGGGGGGAGATACAATGAGCAGTACTTC.

This clonotype was counted at least ten times. The J gene is TRBJ2-7, the V gene TRBV7-2; TRBD2 aligns across 11 bases. J lost 3 bases, V lost 1 base, and 8 bases had no gene match. Germline V gene sequence: CDR1 SGHTA, CDR2 FQGNSA. The CDR3 sequence is 17 residues long. Here the CDR3 reads CASSLVSGGALGYEQYF. The CDR3 region has the DNA TGTGCCAGCAGCTTAGTTAGCGGGGGGGCCTTGGGCTACGAGCAGTACTTC.

CDR3 sequence (DNA): TGTGCCAGCAGCGCGAGTACCGGGACGGCCTATGGCTACACCTTC. This gives the protein CASSASTGTAYGYTF. The chain joins TRBV9 to TRBJ1-2, with D maybe TRBD1 (5 bases). Per germline, CDR1 SGDLS and CDR2 YYNGEE. The CDR3 is made up of 15 amino acids. Trimming cost V 3 bases and J 4 bases, with 16 bases left between them.

The chain couples TRBV7-2 to TRBJ1-4; 7 positions match TRBD1. Trimming at V came to 4 bases and at J to 8 bases, leaving 10 bases not matched to a gene. The germline CDR1 and CDR2 sequences are SGHTA and FQGNSA. The CDR3 totals 15 residues. For the CDR3, the DNA is TGTGCCAGCAGCTCATGGACAGGCGCAAAAGAAAAACTGTTTTTT. It yields the protein CASSSWTGAKEKLFF.

CDR3 nucleotide sequence: TGTGCCAGCAGTCAGACAGGGGCTGTCACTGAAGCTTTCTTT. Amino acid sequence: CASSQTGAVTEAFF. The chain recombines TRBV6-5 with TRBJ1-1; 8 positions agree with TRBD1. CDR1 MNHEY and CDR2 SVGAGI come from the germline V gene. The CDR3 covers 14 residues. J gave up 4 bases and V 5 bases, and 6 bases lay outside the gene matches.

This chain links TRBV29-1 with TRBJ1-4; D uncertain. The CDR3 is 14 residues long. Germline CDR1 is SQVTM and CDR2 is ANQGSEA. V gave up 4 bases and J gave up 3 bases, with 12 bases separating them. CDR3 in amino acids: CSVATVPANEKLFF. For the CDR3, the DNA is TGCAGCGTTGCCACAGTACCGGCTAATGAAAAACTGTTTTTT.

This clonotype was observed a single time. The chain is built from TRBV9 and TRBJ2-4; 7 nucleotides align to TRBD1. The V segment lost 3 bases and the J segment 10 bases; nucleotides outside the gene matches: 16. The CDR3 spans 16 residues. Germline V gene sequence: CDR1 SGDLS, CDR2 YYNGEE. CDR3 amino acids: CASSAPGTENYPIQYF. The CDR3 DNA sequence: TGTGCCAGCAGCGCCCCCGGGACAGAAAACTATCCAATTCAGTACTTC.

This rearrangement joins TRBV2 to TRBJ1-1, with 7 bases lining up with TRBD1. The CDR3 is 12 amino acids. Looked up from germline, CDR1 is SNHLY and CDR2 is FYNNEI. The CDR3 bases are TGTGCAGAGACAGGGAGGAACACTGAAGCTTTCTTT. The encoded protein is CAETGRNTEAFF.

The rearrangement links TRBV7-2 to TRBJ1-5; no clear D. Trimming cost V 1 base and J 5 bases, with 12 bases left between them. Germline V gene lookup returns CDR1 SGHTA and CDR2 FQGNSA. This CDR3 is 15 amino acids long. CDR3 nucleotide sequence: TGTGCCAGCAGCTTAGACGGGGTCGGAGATCAGCCCCAGCATTTT. It translates to CASSLDGVGDQPQHF.

This clonotype has more than one count but fewer than ten. The DNA of the CDR3 is TGCAGCGTTGGTTTACAGGAAGTGATCGGGACGCAGTATTTT. It specifies CSVGLQEVIGTQYF. This chain links TRBV29-1 with TRBJ2-3; a weak D match, TRBD1 (5 bases). The CDR3 sequence is 14 residues long. Germline V gives CDR1 SQVTM, CDR2 ANQGSEA. Trimming shortened V by 4 bases and J by 9 bases, and 20 bases separated the two germline ends.

J is TRBJ2-4 and V is TRBV20-1; D remains ambiguous. This CDR3 has 17 amino acids. V lost 3 bases and J 0 bases, leaving 18 bases between the germline ends. Germline V gene data show CDR1 as DFQATT and CDR2 as SNEGSKA (reference sequence). DNA for the CDR3: TGCAGTGCTAGCCCCGATTTTGCCGACCTAGCCAAAAACATTCAGTACTTC. As protein: CSASPDFADLAKNIQYF.

This clonotype was seen more than once but under ten times. The rearrangement uses TRBV20-1 and TRBJ2-1, with TRBD2 identical over 7 bases. The germline V gene encodes CDR1 DFQATT and CDR2 SNEGSKA (reference sequence). V trimming: 1 base; J trimming: 3 bases; junction bases outside the gene matches: 6. The CDR3 is made up of 15 amino acids. The CDR3 bases are TGCAGTGCTAGAGGGGCTAGCGGCGACTACAATGAGCAGTTCTTC. It translates to CSARGASGDYNEQFF.

This rearrangement joins TRBV10-3 to TRBJ2-1; no definite D call. V dropped 2 bases and J dropped 6 bases, with 8 bases sitting between them. Germline CDR1 reads ENHRY; CDR2 reads SYGVKD. The length of the CDR3 is 13 residues. Here the CDR3 reads CAISEAPGNEQFF. CDR3 in DNA: TGTGCCATCAGTGAGGCCCCCGGCAATGAGCAGTTCTTC.

The V call is TRBV4-2, the J call TRBJ2-7; D remains ambiguous. CDR3 length: 14 residues. V was shortened by 0 bases and J by 2 bases, with 8 bases between the two germline ends. Germline CDR1 and CDR2: LGHNA and YNFKEQ. The CDR3 loop reads CASSQDDGPYEQYF. The CDR3 region has the DNA TGTGCCAGCAGCCAAGATGACGGCCCCTACGAGCAGTACTTC.